The 23 T cell receptor beta chains below all came from one sample that was sequenced in a study of molecular identifiers for immune sequencing clone quantification. TCRdb re-derived calls from the PCR reads in MiXCR, one entry per CDR3 protein. Of about 510,000 distinct CDR3 sequences listed, about 26% are singletons. Sequenced input: naive CD8+ T cells from blood, with Jurkat cell RNA spiked in. Subset reported: FACS-sorted CD8+CD4-CCR7+CD45RA+ naive T cells. The receptors stem from a human donor in good health. Some libraries in this study had Jurkat cell RNA spiked in.

This clonotype was seen only a few times. This chain joins TRBV7-9 and TRBJ2-2, with a weak D call TRBD2 (5 bases). Trimming took 5 bases from V and 1 from J, leaving 14 bases between them. Germline CDR1 is SEHNR and CDR2 is FQNEAQ (reference sequence). CDR3 size: 16 residues. The CDR3 here is CASSQITRLNTGELFF. In DNA, the CDR3 is TGTGCCAGCAGCCAAATAACTAGGCTGAACACCGGGGAGCTGTTTTTT.

At least ten counts were recorded for this clonotype. The V and J genes are TRBV9 and TRBJ2-3; D remains unclear. Germline values: CDR1 SGDLS, CDR2 YYNGEE. The CDR3 extends over 12 amino acids. The V and J ends lost 4 bases and 4 bases respectively, with 7 bases between them. CDR3 bases: TGTGCCAGCAGCCAGGCAGCAGATACGCAGTATTTT. Translating it yields CASSQAADTQYF. The variable domain in full, with the rest retrieved from reference TRBV9 and TRBJ2-3, is DSGVTQTPKHLITATGQRVTLRCSPRSGDLSVYWYQQSLDQGLQFLIQYYNGEERAKGNILERFSAQQFPDLHSELNLSSLELGDSALYFCASSQAADTQYFGPGTRLTVL.

This clonotype was seen a few times. This chain connects TRBV11-1 to TRBJ2-1; 7 bases line up with TRBD2. With 5 bases clipped from V and 2 bases from J, the junction kept 6 bases outside the gene matches. The germline gives CDR1 SGHAT, CDR2 FQDESV (reference sequence). The CDR3 covers 15 residues. The CDR3 spells CASSLDGGTYNEQFF. The CDR3 DNA reads as TGTGCCAGCAGCCTGGACGGGGGGACCTACAATGAGCAGTTCTTC. Full variable domain (remainder filled in from reference TRBV11-1 and TRBJ2-1): EAEVAQSPRYKITEKSQAVAFWCDPISGHATLYWYRQILGQGPELLVQFQDESVVDDSQLPKDRFSAERLKGVDSTLKIQPAELGDSAMYLCASSLDGGTYNEQFFGPGTRLTVL.

This clonotype showed up just a few times. V and J are TRBV20-1 and TRBJ1-5; tentative D call: TRBD1 (6 bases). The germline V and J ends were trimmed by 6 bases and 0 bases, with 15 bases remaining between them. The CDR3 is 15 amino acids. Germline V lookup: CDR1 DFQATT, CDR2 SNEGSKA (reference sequence). CDR3 sequence reads: CSAAYHRVSNQPQHF. Here the CDR3 DNA reads TGCAGTGCCGCATACCACAGGGTTAGCAATCAGCCCCAGCATTTT.

This clonotype was seen repeatedly, ten times or more. V is TRBV28 and J is TRBJ2-2; 13 bases are shared with TRBD2. The V gene's germline CDR1 is MDHEN and CDR2 SYDVKM. Trimming removed 8 bases from V and 6 bases from J; junction bases left unmatched: 9. This CDR3 is built from 16 residues. CDR3 region: CASSIGTSGIAGELFF. The CDR3 DNA follows: TGTGCCAGCTCCATTGGGACTAGCGGGATAGCCGGGGAGCTGTTTTTT.

As concerns this clonotype: A much larger clone sits a single nucleotide away, making a read error possible. The final CDR3 position lacks the conserved phenylalanine or tryptophan, pointing to a likely read error. The limits of the CDR3 on the DNA are not certain, so only TCRdb's listed CDR3 is given. The chain recombines TRBV10-2 with TRBJ2-1. Germline CDR1 WSHSY, CDR2 SAAADI. From its first to its last residue, the CDR3 has 11 amino acids. The CDR3 sequence: CASSESGLVLS.

The table lists this clonotype with a few counts. Its ends do not fully match the called genes, so a read error is possible. The chain has TRBV12-3 or TRBV12-4 and TRBJ2-7; the D gene is possibly TRBD2 (5 bases). The length of the CDR3 is 14 residues. In nucleotides, the CDR3 is TGTGCCAGCAGCCGCGGGCTAACCCCCTGGGAGCAGTGCTTC. It is translated as CASSRGLTPWEQCF.

The chain combines TRBV6-5 with TRBJ2-3; no clear D gene. The ends were cut back, 0 bases at V and 4 bases at J, with 14 bases in the middle. The CDR3 is 16 amino acids. CDR1 and CDR2 (germline): MNHEY, SVGAGI. In nucleotides, the CDR3 is TGTGCCAGCAGTTACTCGTTCGTTGGGCGCCCAGATACGCAGTATTTT. Translated, it gives CASSYSFVGRPDTQYF.

This clonotype showed up many times. V and J are TRBV5-1 and TRBJ2-7; D is uncertain. The germline V gene has CDR1 SGHRS and CDR2 YFSETQ. The ends were cut back, 0 bases at V and 7 bases at J, with 14 bases in the middle. There are 14 residues in the CDR3. The CDR3 sequence is CASSLAAPDKEQYF. CDR3 coding DNA: TGCGCCAGCAGCTTGGCCGCACCCGACAAGGAGCAGTACTTC.

This clonotype appeared many times. The chain couples TRBV10-2 to TRBJ1-1; D not certain. The germline V gene has CDR1 WSHSY and CDR2 SAAADI. The V gene lost 6 bases and the J gene lost 4 bases, with 12 bases spanning the gap. This CDR3 is built from 13 residues. CDR3 sequence: CASREGGGTEAFF. The DNA for the CDR3 is TGCGCCAGCAGGGAAGGAGGCGGCACTGAAGCTTTCTTT.

The J gene is TRBJ1-4, the V gene TRBV7-9; a possible D gene is TRBD1 (5 bases). The CDR3 consists of 17 residues. Per the germline V gene, CDR1 is SEHNR and CDR2 is FQNEAQ (reference sequence). V was shortened by 1 base and J by 8 bases, with 20 bases between the two germline ends. The CDR3 DNA follows: TGTGCCAGCAGCTTAGAGGCCCCGCGGGACCGGAGCGAAAAACTGTTTTTT. Protein: CASSLEAPRDRSEKLFF.

The sample holds many counts of this clonotype. The chain links TRBV7-8 to TRBJ1-1, with D perhaps TRBD1 (6 bases). CDR3 length equals 17 residues. Per germline, CDR1 SGHVS and CDR2 FQNEAQ. V shed 5 bases and J shed 0 bases, with 19 bases lying between them. In nucleotides, the CDR3 is TGTGCCAGCAGCGTTACGAATCTGGGGGCTATGAACACTGAAGCTTTCTTT. Protein: CASSVTNLGAMNTEAFF.

The chain links TRBV20-1 to TRBJ1-5; D is possibly TRBD1 (5 bases). This CDR3 comprises 14 residues. CDR1 is DFQATT and CDR2 is SNEGSKA in the germline V gene (reference sequence). V was trimmed by 3 bases and J by 2 bases, leaving 11 bases between them. The CDR3 loop is CSASDSFGNQPQHF. The CDR3, as DNA: TGCAGTGCTAGCGACAGTTTCGGCAATCAGCCCCAGCATTTT.

This clonotype was observed once. This may stem from a read error, because a much larger clone lies one nucleotide away. The V call is TRBV4-2, the J call TRBJ2-5; the match to TRBD2 covers 10 bases. The germline V gene has CDR1 LGHNA and CDR2 YNFKEQ. This CDR3 is built from 16 residues. In nucleotides, the CDR3 is TGTGCCAGCAGCCCAAGGACTAGCGGCGACCAAGAGACCCGGTACTTC. Protein sequence: CASSPRTSGDQETRYF.

Note on this clonotype: This sequence may be a read error, since a much larger clone differs from it by one base. The genes are TRBV30 and TRBJ2-4; TRBD1 or TRBD2 may be the D gene (5 bases each). V was clipped by 5 bases and J by 1 base, with 15 bases between them. This CDR3 is 15 amino acids long. Germline loops: CDR1 GTSNPN, CDR2 SVGIG (reference sequence). CDR3 in amino acids: CAWGTEGDAKNIQYF. CDR3 sequence (DNA): TGTGCCTGGGGGACCGAAGGGGACGCCAAAAACATTCAGTACTTC. Based on the CDR3 plus reference TRBV30 and TRBJ2-4, the full variable domain is SQTIHQWPATLVQPVGSPLSLECTVEGTSNPNLYWYRQAAGRGLQLLFYSVGIGQISSEVPQNLSASRPQDRQFILSSKKLLLSDSGFYLCAWGTEGDAKNIQYFGAGTRLSVL.

The rearrangement uses TRBV3-1 and TRBJ1-2; TRBD1 might be the D (5 bases). The CDR3 spans 15 residues. V was shortened by 1 base and J by 8 bases, with 17 bases between the two germline ends. CDR1 LGHDT and CDR2 YNNKEL come from the germline V gene (reference sequence). CDR3 bases: TGTGCCAGCAGCCAAGGCACCTGGGACCCCCAGGGCTACACCTTC. Translation: CASSQGTWDPQGYTF. The variable domain in full, completed from reference TRBV3-1 and TRBJ1-2, reads DTAVSQTPKYLVTQMGNDKSIKCEQNLGHDTMYWYKQDSKKFLKIMFSYNNKELIINETVPNRFSPKSPDKAHLNLHINSLELGDSAVYFCASSQGTWDPQGYTFGSGTRLTVV.

There are a few counts of this clonotype. This rearrangement joins TRBV27 to TRBJ2-7, with D tentatively TRBD2 (7 bases). V lost 4 bases and J lost 6, with 13 bases in between. Germline CDR1 reads MNHEY; CDR2 reads SMNVEV (reference sequence). The CDR3 runs 13 residues. CDR3 sequence reads: CASSSRGGFEQYF. The CDR3 nucleotides read TGTGCCAGCAGTTCCAGGGGAGGGTTCGAGCAGTACTTC.

This clonotype was picked up a small number of times. This rearrangement joins TRBV12-3 or TRBV12-4 to TRBJ2-3; 8 nucleotides agree with TRBD2. This CDR3 has 11 amino acids. Unmatched junction bases numbered 9, after V lost 7 bases and J lost 15 bases. CDR3 residues: CASTPGGLQYF. In nucleotides, the CDR3 is TGTGCCAGCACCCCGGGGGGGCTGCAATATTTT.

With respect to this clonotype: One base away lies a much larger clone, so this may be a sequencing read error. The J gene is TRBJ2-6, the V gene TRBV12-3 or TRBV12-4, with TRBD1 matching over 7 bases. This CDR3 spans 15 amino acids. The junction had 5 bases not matched to a gene; V was cut back by 6 bases and J by 3 bases. CDR3 sequence: CASRSRGSGANVLTF. Written as DNA, the CDR3 is TGTGCCAGCAGATCCAGGGGGAGTGGGGCCAACGTCCTGACTTTC.

This clonotype was counted between two and nine times. The gene calls are TRBV7-9 and TRBJ2-3, with D tentatively TRBD1 or TRBD2 (5 bases each). Trimming shortened V by 9 bases and J by 5 bases, and 12 bases separated the two germline ends. The germline gives CDR1 SEHNR, CDR2 FQNEAQ (reference sequence). The CDR3 spans 12 residues. This chain's CDR3 is CARGDLGDTQYF. The CDR3 DNA reads TGTGCCAGGGGGGACCTCGGAGATACGCAGTATTTT.

This chain links TRBV11-2 with TRBJ2-1; the match to TRBD2 covers 7 bases. The V and J ends lost 1 base and 8 bases, in that order; junction bases with no gene match: 8. Germline V CDR1 and CDR2: SGHAT, FQNNGV. The CDR3 sequence is 15 residues long. The chain's CDR3 is CASSLVGRSVDEQFF. CDR3 bases: TGTGCCAGCAGCTTAGTCGGGAGGAGTGTCGATGAGCAGTTCTTC.

Ten or more counts support this clonotype. This chain links TRBV20-1 with TRBJ2-7; a possible D gene is TRBD1 (5 bases). The CDR3 is 15 residues long. Trimming pared 0 bases from V and 2 bases from J, leaving 14 bases between. Germline V gene data show CDR1 as DFQATT and CDR2 as SNEGSKA (reference sequence). The CDR3 is CSARDSFQGTYEQYF. CDR3 DNA sequence: TGCAGTGCTAGAGATTCATTTCAGGGAACCTACGAGCAGTACTTC.

This clonotype was observed a handful of times. The rearrangement links TRBV13 to TRBJ2-1; 10 nucleotides agree with TRBD2. V lost 4 bases to trimming and J lost 3 bases; unmatched junction nucleotides: 3. Per germline, CDR1 PRHDT and CDR2 FYEKMQ (reference sequence). CDR3 length equals 15 residues. Here the CDR3 DNA reads TGTGCCAGCAGCTCCGGGACTAGCGTCTACAATGAGCAGTTCTTC. It yields the protein CASSSGTSVYNEQFF.